This passage covers 29 T cell receptor beta chains from one sample sequenced in a study of neurological immune-mediated disorders (dated by TCRdb to about 2019). Library creation used 5' RACE. The run used an Illumina HiSeq 2500. TCRdb's own reprocessing of the public reads used fastp at Q25 and MiXCR and kept productive beta chains. Rows are combined by CDR3 protein, so each entry shows the most common genes and DNA. The sample table lists about 66,000 distinct CDR3 sequences, around 5% of them with a count of one. The ten largest clones take up roughly 2% of the sample. Material for sequencing was PBMCs. These receptors all stem from a woman in her 70s with multiple sclerosis.

The chain employs TRBV5-1 and TRBJ2-7; perhaps TRBD1 as D (5 bases). Per germline, CDR1 SGHRS and CDR2 YFSETQ. V was shortened by 0 bases and J by 2 bases, with 9 bases between the two germline ends. This CDR3 has 14 residues. The CDR3, as DNA: TGCGCCAGCAGCTTGGAAGCACAGGCCTACGAGCAGTACTTC. Its translation: CASSLEAQAYEQYF.

The rearrangement uses TRBV5-6 and TRBJ2-3, with TRBD2 identical over 8 bases. V lost 4 bases and J lost 0; bases outside the gene matches: 7. The CDR3 runs to 16 residues. Germline-derived CDR1 and CDR2 are SGHDT and YYEEEE. The CDR3 loop is CASSRLAMDSTDTQYF. The CDR3 bases are TGTGCCAGCAGCAGACTAGCGATGGATAGCACAGATACGCAGTATTTT.

This clonotype has at least ten counts. This chain connects TRBV7-2 to TRBJ1-2; the match to TRBD1 covers 7 bases. CDR1 and CDR2 from the germline V gene are SGHTA and FQGNSA. The CDR3 spans 14 residues. The V gene end was trimmed by 11 bases and the J gene end by 4 bases; junction bases not matched to a gene: 13. The CDR3 here is CACSTGGQLYGYTF. The CDR3 coding sequence is TGTGCCTGTTCTACGGGGGGACAGCTCTATGGCTACACCTTC.

This clonotype was detected ten times or more. The rearrangement uses TRBV7-2 and TRBJ2-1, with 8 nucleotides matching TRBD2. Trimming at V came to 5 bases and at J to 7 bases, leaving 16 bases not matched to a gene. The CDR3 is made up of 17 amino acids. Germline CDR1 SGHTA, CDR2 FQGNSA. The CDR3 spells CASSRRGYMSGRNEQFF. The DNA of the CDR3 is TGTGCCAGCAGCCGCAGGGGATATATGAGCGGGAGAAATGAGCAGTTCTTC. Using reference TRBV7-2 and TRBJ2-1 for the parts outside the CDR3, the full variable domain is GAGVSQSPSNKVTEKGKDVELRCDPISGHTALYWYRQSLGQGLEFLIYFQGNSAPDKSGLPSDRFSAERTGGSVSTLTIQRTQQEDSAVYLCASSRRGYMSGRNEQFFGPGTRLTVL.

This clonotype was detected many times. The rearrangement uses TRBV7-9 and TRBJ2-2; D not certain. CDR1 is SEHNR, CDR2 FQNEAQ, per germline (reference sequence). V was clipped by 3 bases and J by 5 bases, with 4 bases between them. The CDR3 is made up of 12 amino acids. This CDR3 reads CASSFQTGELFF. Written as DNA, the CDR3 is TGTGCCAGCAGCTTCCAGACCGGGGAGCTGTTTTTT.

This clonotype has at least ten counts. The chain is built from TRBV15 and TRBJ2-5; 8 positions match TRBD1. CDR3 length equals 14 residues. The junction had 0 bases not matched to a gene; V was cut back by 1 base and J by 2 bases. The germline V gene encodes CDR1 LNHNV and CDR2 YYDKDF (reference sequence). DNA of the CDR3: TGTGCCACCAGCAGAGGACAGGGGCAAGAGACCCAGTACTTC. This translates into CATSRGQGQETQYF.

The chain is built from TRBV5-5 and TRBJ1-2, with D perhaps TRBD1 (5 bases). V lost 0 bases, J lost 10 bases, and 10 bases lay in between. The CDR3 runs 12 residues. The germline V gene encodes CDR1 SGHKS and CDR2 YYEKEE (reference sequence). The chain's CDR3 is CASSLAGQDYTF. The CDR3 DNA is TGTGCCAGCAGCTTGGCTGGACAAGACTACACCTTC.

In its sample, this clonotype was seen many times. V gene TRBV20-1 combines with J gene TRBJ1-6; 9 bases match TRBD1. This CDR3 is built from 15 residues. Trimming at V came to 2 bases and at J to 7 bases, leaving 6 bases not matched to a gene. The germline V gene has CDR1 DFQATT and CDR2 SNEGSKA (reference sequence). The CDR3 sequence is CSARQDRGENSPLHF. The DNA for the CDR3 is TGCAGTGCTAGACAGGACAGGGGTGAGAATTCACCCCTCCACTTT.

This clonotype was detected ten times or more. The chain links TRBV5-1 to TRBJ2-5, with a weak D call TRBD1 (5 bases). Germline V CDR1 and CDR2: SGHRS, YFSETQ. CDR3 length equals 15 residues. The V gene lost 0 bases and the J gene lost 5 bases, with 14 bases spanning the gap. The CDR3 region has the DNA TGCGCCAGCAGCTTGGACAGGAACGCCGGGGAGACCCAGTACTTC. The encoded protein is CASSLDRNAGETQYF.

In this sample, this clonotype turned up many times. The V gene is TRBV12-3 or TRBV12-4, the J gene TRBJ2-1, with D maybe TRBD2 (5 bases). The CDR3 is 18 residues long. With 8 bases removed from V and 9 bases from J, the gap between germline ends came to 32 bases. The CDR3 loop reads CASLGSGNRAFGGGEQFF. The DNA for the CDR3 is TGTGCCAGCCTGGGATCCGGGAACCGAGCCTTCGGAGGTGGTGAGCAGTTCTTC.

This clonotype was detected ten times or more. This chain joins TRBV3-1 and TRBJ1-1, with 7 positions matching TRBD1. The germline gives CDR1 LGHDT, CDR2 YNNKEL (reference sequence). Germline trimming cut 4 bases from V and 0 bases from J; bases unmatched to any gene: 2. The CDR3 extends over 14 amino acids. The CDR3 region is CASSRQGVNTEAFF. The DNA for the CDR3 is TGTGCCAGCAGCCGACAGGGCGTGAACACTGAAGCTTTCTTT.

The sample holds many counts of this clonotype. CDR3 amino acids: CASSEWAGGGEETQYF. The CDR3 region has the DNA TGCGCCAGCAGTGAGTGGGCGGGAGGAGGAGAAGAGACCCAGTACTTC. The chain employs TRBV10-2 and TRBJ2-5; TRBD2 aligns across 8 bases. The V and J ends lost 1 base and 3 bases, in that order; junction bases with no gene match: 7. Germline CDR1 reads WSHSY; CDR2 reads SAAADI. The length of the CDR3 is 16 residues.

The table lists this clonotype with a few counts. Written as DNA, the CDR3 is TGCAGTGCGGGGACAGGGGGTGGCTACACCTTC. As protein: CSAGTGGGYTF. The V and J genes are TRBV20-1 and TRBJ1-2, with 11 bases matching TRBD1. The CDR3 runs to 11 residues. V shed 6 bases, J shed 7 bases, and the junction held 1 base outside the gene matches. CDR1 DFQATT and CDR2 SNEGSKA come from the germline V gene (reference sequence).

In this sample, this clonotype turned up many times. The CDR3 here is CASSQDLLGLAGTLNTGELFF. CDR3 DNA: TGTGCCAGCAGCCAAGACTTACTCGGGCTAGCGGGAACCTTAAACACCGGGGAGCTGTTTTTT. V is TRBV3-1 and J is TRBJ2-2; 9 bases fit TRBD2. V dropped 0 bases and J dropped 2; count of bases not matched to a gene: 16. CDR3 length equals 21 residues. CDR1 is LGHDT, CDR2 YNNKEL, per germline (reference sequence).

This clonotype was picked up many times. The gene calls are TRBV5-1 and TRBJ2-3, with D possibly being TRBD2 (6 bases). This CDR3 is built from 16 residues. V lost 5 bases, J lost 0 bases, and 16 bases lay in between. Germline-derived CDR1 and CDR2 are SGHRS and YFSETQ. The CDR3 nucleotides read TGCGCCAGCAGGCGACTGGCGGGGTTTAGCACAGATACGCAGTATTTT. It translates to CASRRLAGFSTDTQYF. Based on the CDR3 plus reference TRBV5-1 and TRBJ2-3, the full variable domain is KAGVTQTPRYLIKTRGQQVTLSCSPISGHRSVSWYQQTPGQGLQFLFEYFSETQRNKGNFPGRFSGRQFSNSRSEMNVSTLELGDSALYLCASRRLAGFSTDTQYFGPGTRLTVL.

Ten or more counts support this clonotype. The J gene is TRBJ1-1, the V gene TRBV12-3 or TRBV12-4; the D is unclear. Trimming pared 5 bases from V and 1 base from J, leaving 14 bases between. The CDR3 sequence is 15 residues long. CDR3 coding DNA: TGTGCCAGCAGTCTCCTATCACTTCAGAACACTGAAGCTTTCTTT. Translated: CASSLLSLQNTEAFF.

This clonotype has at least ten counts. One junction end does not reproduce the germline sequence, and a read error may be involved. The V call is TRBV4-1, the J call TRBJ2-5; no definite D call. The CDR3 sequence is 8 residues long. Germline CDR1 reads MGHRA; CDR2 reads YSYEKL. The CDR3 is CASSQVTF. CDR3 DNA: TGCGCCAGCAGCCAAGTTACCTTC.

As to this clonotype: A much larger clonotype is one base distant, so this may be a read error. CDR3 sequence: CASSQERNQHQHF. In nucleotides, the CDR3 is TGCGCCAGCAGCCAAGAAAGGAATCAGCACCAGCATTTT. V and J are TRBV4-3 and TRBJ1-5, with unresolved D. The CDR3 consists of 13 residues. Germline CDR1 reads LGHNA; CDR2 reads YSLEER.

This clonotype was picked up many times. Sequence at one end of the junction differs from germline and may be a read error. CDR3 residues: CASTLEGAWYGYTF. CDR3 DNA: TGTGCCAGCACCTTAGAGGGGGCCTGGTATGGCTACACCTTC. The chain uses TRBV7-2 and TRBJ1-2, with 7 bases identical to TRBD1. The CDR3 consists of 14 residues. CDR1 and CDR2 (germline): SGHTA, FQGNSA.

This clonotype was detected many times. The J gene is TRBJ2-7, the V gene TRBV6-2 or TRBV6-3, with 9 bases that match TRBD1. CDR1 is MNHEY, CDR2 SVGEGT, per germline. The CDR3 loop spans 15 amino acids. The V gene end was trimmed by 2 bases and the J gene end by 3 bases; junction bases not matched to a gene: 5. The CDR3 bases are TGTGCCAGCAGTTACAAGGGACAGGGAAACTACGAGCAGTACTTC. Its protein is CASSYKGQGNYEQYF.

This clonotype was recorded at least ten times. J is TRBJ1-4 and V is TRBV5-1; D not certain. There are 17 residues in the CDR3. The V gene lost 2 bases and the J gene lost 4 bases, with 18 bases spanning the gap. CDR1 and CDR2 from the germline V gene are SGHRS and YFSETQ. The CDR3 loop reads CASSLRRLAEINEKLFF. The CDR3 bases are TGCGCCAGCAGCTTACGGCGCCTAGCGGAAATTAATGAAAAACTGTTTTTT.

The chain has TRBV6-5 and TRBJ1-1; TRBD1 matches at 7 bases. Germline trimming cut 5 bases from V and 5 bases from J; bases unmatched to any gene: 8. CDR1 is MNHEY and CDR2 is SVGAGI in the germline V gene. This CDR3 has 14 amino acids. The CDR3: CASSNRGGRTEAFF. CDR3 nucleotides: TGTGCCAGCAGTAACAGGGGAGGACGAACTGAAGCTTTCTTT.

This clonotype was counted many times. CDR3 bases: TGCAGTGCTAGAGACTCATCGACCGGGGAGCTGTTTTTT. The encoded protein is CSARDSSTGELFF. The chain combines TRBV20-1 with TRBJ2-2, with D uncertain. The CDR3 spans 13 residues. Per germline, CDR1 DFQATT and CDR2 SNEGSKA (reference sequence). Trimming pared 0 bases from V and 5 bases from J, leaving 7 bases between.

The rearrangement joins TRBV10-3 to TRBJ2-1; TRBD2 matches at 11 bases. This CDR3 comprises 16 residues. Germline lookup yields CDR1 ENHRY and CDR2 SYGVKD. The junction had 5 bases not matched to a gene; V was cut back by 7 bases and J by 0 bases. CDR3 DNA: TGTGCCATCAACCTAGCGGGAGGCCGCTCCTACAATGAGCAGTTCTTC. Translation: CAINLAGGRSYNEQFF.

This clonotype was seen ten or more times. The chain employs TRBV7-2 and TRBJ1-1, with a possible D match to TRBD1 (5 bases). This CDR3 comprises 14 residues. The V end lost 3 bases, the J end lost 8 bases, and 16 bases lay between the germline ends. CDR1 and CDR2 from the germline V gene are SGHTA and FQGNSA. This CDR3 reads CASSFSGGGREAFF. CDR3 coding DNA: TGTGCCAGCAGCTTTAGTGGGGGGGGACGAGAAGCTTTCTTT.

The sample holds many counts of this clonotype. V gene TRBV5-1 combines with J gene TRBJ2-5; 10 bases match TRBD2. V was pared by 2 bases and J by 5 bases, with 6 bases of the junction left unmatched. The length of the CDR3 is 15 residues. Germline V CDR1 and CDR2: SGHRS, YFSETQ. The CDR3 protein is CASSFLAGVRETQYF. For the CDR3, the DNA is TGCGCCAGCAGCTTTCTAGCGGGAGTGCGGGAGACCCAGTACTTC.

A few counts support this clonotype. The chain uses TRBV30 and TRBJ1-5, with D tentatively TRBD1 (5 bases). There are 15 residues in the CDR3. Trimming left V 1 base short and J 1 base short, with 11 bases between. The germline CDR1 and CDR2 sequences are GTSNPN and SVGIG (reference sequence). CDR3 in amino acids: CAWSDRGRSNQPQHF. The DNA for the CDR3 is TGTGCCTGGAGTGATCGGGGACGCAGCAATCAGCCCCAGCATTTT.

This clonotype was detected many times. Here the CDR3 DNA reads TGTGCCAGCATCTGGGGAGAGAGACCCGAGCAGTACTTC. Translated: CASIWGERPEQYF. The rearrangement joins TRBV11-2 to TRBJ2-7, with TRBD2 as a possible D gene (5 bases). This CDR3 region has 13 residues. CDR1 is SGHAT and CDR2 is FQNNGV in the germline V gene. The V end was cut by 7 bases, the J end by 6 bases, with 16 bases between.

This clonotype has a count of ten or more. The CDR3 reads CSVASLQEQFF. The CDR3 coding sequence is TGCAGCGTCGCGTCCCTTCAGGAGCAGTTCTTC. The chain uses TRBV29-1 and TRBJ2-1; D is ambiguous. The V gene's germline CDR1 is SQVTM and CDR2 ANQGSEA. CDR3 length: 11 residues. V dropped 6 bases and J dropped 10 bases, with 13 bases sitting between them.